Each of the 18 T cell receptor beta chains below was sequenced from the same sample in a study of blood T cells in healthy people across ages. A J-beta primer mix and a sample-barcoded 5' primer were used in a second PCR of roughly 7 to 12 cycles. A single record per CDR3 protein comes from TCRdb applying MiXCR to the 5' RACE reads. The data contain roughly 680,000 distinct CDR3 sequences, 20% to 25% of them singletons. Sequenced input: blood. All receptors come from an older man in good health.

This clonotype has more than one count but fewer than ten. V usage is TRBV5-1 and J usage is TRBJ2-5; possibly TRBD2 for D (5 bases). The CDR3 is 16 residues long. From germline, CDR1 is SGHRS and CDR2 YFSETQ. V lost 2 bases and J 0 bases, leaving 14 bases between the germline ends. The DNA for the CDR3 is TGCGCCAGCAGCTTCGAGGGCCCCAGATACCAAGAGACCCAGTACTTC. Translating it yields CASSFEGPRYQETQYF.

J is TRBJ2-5 and V is TRBV20-1; 7 bases agree with TRBD2. Matching the DNA end better, TRBJ2-1 makes the J call doubtful. CDR1 is DFQATT, CDR2 SNEGSKA, per germline (reference sequence). The CDR3 sequence is 14 residues long. The CDR3 spells CSASNSGPGNEQFF. CDR3 DNA: TGCAGTGCTAGTAATAGCGGGCCCGGGAATGAGCAGTTCTTC.

The chain links TRBV29-1 to TRBJ2-6, with TRBD1 identical over 8 bases. Germline CDR1 and CDR2: SQVTM and ANQGSEA. This CDR3 is built from 15 residues. The trim removed 6 bases at V and 0 bases at J, leaving 4 bases unmatched. CDR3: CSVGQGSSGANVLTF. In nucleotides, the CDR3 is TGCAGCGTCGGACAGGGTTCCTCTGGGGCCAACGTCCTGACTTTC. Using reference TRBV29-1 and TRBJ2-6 for the parts outside the CDR3, the full variable domain is SAVISQKPSRDICQRGTSLTIQCQVDSQVTMMFWYRQQPGQSLTLIATANQGSEATYESGFVIDKFPISRPNLTFSTLTVSNMSPEDSSIYLCSVGQGSSGANVLTFGAGSRLTVL.

A few counts support this clonotype. The gene calls are TRBV27 and TRBJ2-7; tentatively, D is TRBD1 or TRBD2 (5 bases each). This CDR3 comprises 17 residues. Trimming cost V 3 bases and J 6 bases, with 24 bases left between them. Germline V gives CDR1 MNHEY, CDR2 SMNVEV (reference sequence). The CDR3 DNA follows: TGTGCCAGCAGTTTCGACTCTCTTGGGACCCGGCTCCGCGAGCAGTACTTC. This encodes CASSFDSLGTRLREQYF.

This clonotype was observed a handful of times. V is TRBV5-5 and J is TRBJ2-2; no firm D call. The CDR3 covers 16 residues. The V end was cut by 1 base, the J end by 1 base, with 11 bases between. From germline, CDR1 is SGHKS and CDR2 YYEKEE (reference sequence). The CDR3 reads CASSLFSGQNTGELFF. In DNA, the CDR3 is TGTGCCAGCAGCTTGTTCTCGGGCCAGAACACCGGGGAGCTGTTTTTT.

This clonotype has a count of ten or more. This chain joins TRBV29-1 and TRBJ2-7; 8 nucleotides agree with TRBD1. Per germline, CDR1 SQVTM and CDR2 ANQGSEA. The V and J ends lost 5 bases and 4 bases, in that order; junction bases with no gene match: 4. The CDR3 is made up of 12 amino acids. The DNA of the CDR3 is TGCAGCGTTAATGGACAGGGATACGAGCAGTACTTC. Its protein is CSVNGQGYEQYF.

The table lists this clonotype with a few counts. Here the CDR3 reads CSARRGRGETQYF. The CDR3 nucleotides are TGCAGTGCTAGAAGGGGGCGCGGGGAGACCCAGTACTTC. The J gene is TRBJ2-5, the V gene TRBV20-1; 7 positions agree with TRBD1. CDR1 and CDR2 (germline): DFQATT, SNEGSKA (reference sequence). With 2 bases clipped from V and 5 bases from J, the junction kept 5 bases outside the gene matches. This CDR3 comprises 13 residues.

This clonotype occurred a few times. The chain has TRBV10-3 and TRBJ1-3; tentatively, D is TRBD1 (6 bases). The CDR3 contains 15 residues. CDR1 is ENHRY, CDR2 SYGVKD, per germline. Deletions cut 4 bases from V and 0 bases from J, with 10 bases between. The CDR3 sequence is CAISVQGNSGNTIYF. The CDR3 nucleotides are TGTGCCATCAGTGTACAGGGTAACTCTGGAAACACCATATATTTT.

About this clonotype itself: Germline is not matched at one junction end, which may reflect a read error. The V and J genes are TRBV6-6 and TRBJ1-2; no firm D call. Germline CDR1 MNHNY, CDR2 SVGAGI (reference sequence). CDR3 size: 13 residues. The CDR3 spells CASTERGNYGYTF. CDR3 bases: TGTGCCAGCACCGAACGTGGTAACTATGGCTACACCTTT.

This clonotype was picked up a small number of times. The V call is TRBV7-8, the J call TRBJ2-3; 7 nucleotides line up with TRBD2. The CDR3 sequence is 15 residues long. Germline V gives CDR1 SGHVS, CDR2 FQNEAQ. V shed 3 bases, J shed 5 bases, and the junction held 8 bases outside the gene matches. CDR3 residues: CASSFEGGPGDTQYF. The CDR3 nucleotides are TGTGCCAGCAGCTTCGAGGGAGGGCCTGGAGATACGCAGTATTTT.

DNA for the CDR3: TGCAGTGCTCTCCCTAGCGGGAGGGCCCAGGAGACCCAGTACTTC. This gives the protein CSALPSGRAQETQYF. The chain is built from TRBV20-1 and TRBJ2-5, with TRBD2 identical over 12 bases. Germline loops: CDR1 DFQATT, CDR2 SNEGSKA (reference sequence). With 5 bases clipped from V and 5 bases from J, the junction kept 9 bases outside the gene matches. There are 15 residues in the CDR3.

The chain is built from TRBV20-1 and TRBJ1-6; TRBD1 agrees at 9 bases. The CDR3 extends over 16 amino acids. The ends lost 1 base at V and 8 bases at J; junction bases unmatched: 9. The germline V gene encodes CDR1 DFQATT and CDR2 SNEGSKA (reference sequence). The CDR3 coding sequence is TGCAGTGCTAGAGTGGGGACAGGGTCTCCGGATTCACCCCTCCACTTT. Translating it yields CSARVGTGSPDSPLHF.

Remarks on this clonotype: At one end the junction does not follow the germline gene, possibly because of a read error. This chain connects TRBV10-3 to TRBJ2-7; TRBD1 aligns across 7 bases. The CDR3 contains 14 residues. Per germline, CDR1 ENHRY and CDR2 SYGVKD. CDR3 DNA sequence: TGTGCCATCAGTGACGGGCTAACAGGGGACGAGCAGTACTTT. Encoded protein: CAISDGLTGDEQYF.

V usage is TRBV5-4 and J usage is TRBJ2-2, with 9 bases identical to TRBD2. With 1 base clipped from V and 4 bases from J, the junction kept 5 bases outside the gene matches. The germline V gene has CDR1 SGHNT and CDR2 YYREEE (reference sequence). The CDR3 is 16 residues long. DNA for the CDR3: TGTGCCAGCAGCTTGAGGCGACTAGCGGTCACCGGGGAGCTGTTTTTT. Translating it yields CASSLRRLAVTGELFF. Combining the CDR3 with reference TRBV5-4 and TRBJ2-2 gives the whole variable domain ETGVTQSPTHLIKTRGQQVTLRCSSQSGHNTVSWYQQALGQGPQFIFQYYREEENGRGNFPPRFSGLQFPNYSSELNVNALELDDSALYLCASSLRRLAVTGELFFGEGSRLTVL.

This chain uses TRBV9 with TRBJ2-3; perhaps TRBD2 as D (6 bases). The germline CDR1 and CDR2 sequences are SGDLS and YYNGEE. Trimming cost V 0 bases and J 0 bases, with 11 bases left between them. This CDR3 comprises 16 residues. The CDR3 nucleotides read TGTGCCAGCAGCGTAGGGCCCGGGACTAGCACAGATACGCAGTATTTT. Protein sequence: CASSVGPGTSTDTQYF.

A single count supports this clonotype. At one boundary the junction diverges from the germline segment, which might be a read error. The V and J genes are TRBV6-6 and TRBJ2-3, with D perhaps matching TRBD1 (6 bases). CDR1 MNHNY and CDR2 SVGAGI come from the germline V gene (reference sequence). This CDR3 has 13 amino acids. CDR3 amino acids: CASSKDSTDTQSF. For the CDR3, the DNA is TGTGCCAGCAGCAAGGACAGCACAGATACGCAGTCTTTT.

This rearrangement joins TRBV24-1 to TRBJ2-5, with 7 bases matching TRBD2. V lost 4 bases and J lost 5; bases outside the gene matches: 12. Germline V gives CDR1 KGHDR, CDR2 SFDVKD. This CDR3 has 16 residues. The CDR3 loop is CATSEPTSAKRETQYF. CDR3 nucleotide sequence: TGTGCCACCAGTGAACCAACTAGCGCTAAACGGGAGACCCAGTACTTC.

This clonotype was seen at least ten times. The rearrangement joins TRBV5-1 to TRBJ2-1, with 13 bases fitting TRBD2. The CDR3 runs 17 residues. The junction had 6 bases not matched to a gene; V was cut back by 4 bases and J by 2 bases. Germline loops: CDR1 SGHRS, CDR2 YFSETQ. The CDR3 DNA sequence: TGCGCCAGCAGCCCCGGGACTAGCGGGATTACCTACAATGAGCAGTTCTTC. Protein: CASSPGTSGITYNEQFF.